This T cell receptor beta chain was captured by sequencing in a study of shared clonotypes between healthy human individuals. Profiling relied on immunoSEQ multiplex PCR, and the TCRdb table lists in-frame clones only, not all of them. The sample lists roughly 1,800,000 clones, roughly 94% occurring once. In the naive CD8 group, cells lacked CD45RO and were positively selected for CCR7, so terminally differentiated effector memory CD45RA+ cells were left out. On this clone itself: The sample has other DNA sequences that encode this CDR3 too.

Sequenced input: naive CD8+ T cells sorted from blood. This sequence was found in a man aged 18 to 35 in good health.

CDR3: CASSAAYNEQFF. CDR3 sequence (DNA): TGTGCCAGCAGCGCCGCGTACAATGAGCAGTTCTTC. The gene calls are TRBV9 and TRBJ2-1; D gene unclear. The CDR3 is made up of 12 amino acids. Germline-derived CDR1 and CDR2 are SGDLS and YYNGEE. V was trimmed by 3 bases and J by 4 bases, leaving 5 bases between them.